There are many counts of the clone carrying this T cell receptor beta chain. The data derive from a study of CD8 T cells in ankylosing spondylitis. CDR3 size: 14 residues. The V end lost 2 bases, the J end lost 10 bases, and 12 bases lay between the germline ends. From germline, CDR1 is ENHRY and CDR2 SYGVKD. 5'-RACE, quantitative and with molecular barcodes, yielded the TCR beta libraries. Each CDR3 protein gets one entry after TCRdb re-called the 5' RACE reads with MiXCR. The data contain 250,000 to 300,000 distinct CDR3 sequences, 15% to 20% of them singletons. This chain uses TRBV10-3 with TRBJ1-6; D perhaps matches TRBD1 (5 bases). Sequenced material: blood, either unsorted or a sorted T cell fraction (not recorded which). The TCR originated in a male donor with ankylosing spondylitis or in good health (not recorded which). The DNA for the CDR3 is TGTGCCATCAGTGAGGGGCAGGGCGCATCACCCCTCCACTTT. This encodes CAISEGQGASPLHF.